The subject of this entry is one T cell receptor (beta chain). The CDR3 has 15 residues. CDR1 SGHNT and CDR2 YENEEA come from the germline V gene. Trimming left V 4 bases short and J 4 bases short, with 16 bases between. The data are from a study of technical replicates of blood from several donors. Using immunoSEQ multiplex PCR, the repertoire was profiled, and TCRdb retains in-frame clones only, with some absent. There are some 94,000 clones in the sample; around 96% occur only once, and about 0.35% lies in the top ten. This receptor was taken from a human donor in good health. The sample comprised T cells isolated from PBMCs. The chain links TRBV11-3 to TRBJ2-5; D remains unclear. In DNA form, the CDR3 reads TGTGCCAGCAGCTCAGGCATTTCAGTAGGAGAGACCCAGTACTTC. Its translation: CASSSGISVGETQYF. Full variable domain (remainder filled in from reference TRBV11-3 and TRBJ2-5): EAGVVQSPRYKIIEKKQPVAFWCNPISGHNTLYWYLQNLGQGPELLIRYENEEAVDDSQLPKDRFSAERLKGVDSTLKIQPAELGDSAVYLCASSSGISVGETQYFGPGTRLLVL.